One sample yielded the 12 T cell receptor beta chains listed below, sequenced in a study of T-cell memory formation after mild COVID-19. TCRdb reanalysed the 5' RACE reads using MiXCR and keeps one entry per CDR3 protein. This sample carries 500,000 to 600,000 distinct CDR3 sequences, more than 15% of them seen once, and the ten largest clones take around 11%. Sequencing used PBMCs or a T cell subset sorted from them (not recorded which). Receptors were obtained from an adult woman who had mild COVID-19 (a few samples of this study predate the infection). Cell type and time point are not known.

J is TRBJ2-7 and V is TRBV6-1; possibly TRBD2 for D (6 bases). V gave up 6 bases and J gave up 7 bases, with 19 bases separating them. Germline CDR1 and CDR2: MNHNS and SASEGT. There are 14 residues in the CDR3. CDR3 DNA: TGTGCCAGCAGAACCCGGGACTTAGTACGTGAGCAGTACTTC. Protein: CASRTRDLVREQYF.

This clonotype was observed a few times. The genes are TRBV18 and TRBJ2-3; perhaps D is TRBD1 or TRBD2 (5 bases each). CDR1 and CDR2 (germline): KGHSH, LQKENI. This CDR3 is built from 13 residues. The germline V and J ends were trimmed by 2 bases and 2 bases, with 5 bases remaining between them. CDR3 residues: CASSPGTTDTQYF. The CDR3, as DNA: TGTGCCAGCTCACCAGGGACCACAGATACGCAGTATTTT.

As DNA, the CDR3 is TGCAGCACCACAGGGGACAATCAGCCCCAGCATTTT. Its translation: CSTTGDNQPQHF. This chain links TRBV20-1 with TRBJ1-5, with 7 bases fitting TRBD1. The CDR3 sequence is 12 residues long. From germline, CDR1 is DFQATT and CDR2 SNEGSKA (reference sequence).

The rearrangement uses TRBV28 and TRBJ2-1, with 10 bases fitting TRBD2. Germline values: CDR1 MDHEN, CDR2 SYDVKM. V trimming: 2 bases; J trimming: 9 bases; junction bases outside the gene matches: 10. This CDR3 is built from 16 residues. The CDR3 sequence is CASSLASGRAGSEQFF. The DNA of the CDR3 is TGTGCCAGCAGTTTAGCCAGCGGGAGGGCCGGAAGTGAGCAGTTCTTC.

This clonotype was counted between two and nine times. The chain combines TRBV9 with TRBJ2-7, with D possibly being TRBD2 (6 bases). Per the germline V gene, CDR1 is SGDLS and CDR2 is YYNGEE. Trimming removed 0 bases from V and 2 bases from J, with 9 bases in between. CDR3 size: 14 residues. CDR3 amino acids: CASSVESSAYEQYF. The CDR3 DNA sequence: TGTGCCAGCAGCGTAGAGTCTAGCGCCTACGAGCAGTACTTC.

The chain combines TRBV19 with TRBJ2-7; TRBD2 agrees at 8 bases. The trim removed 10 bases at V and 4 bases at J, leaving 6 bases unmatched. CDR1 and CDR2 (germline): LNHDA, SQIVND (reference sequence). The CDR3 contains 12 residues. The CDR3 is CATFGRAYEQYF. In DNA form, the CDR3 reads TGTGCCACCTTCGGGAGGGCATACGAGCAGTACTTC.

The rearrangement uses TRBV19 and TRBJ2-7; TRBD2 agrees at 8 bases. V lost 5 bases, J lost 8 bases, and 2 bases stayed unmatched. This CDR3 region has 11 residues. In germline, CDR1 is LNHDA, CDR2 SQIVND (reference sequence). CDR3: CASSDSGKQYF. The CDR3 coding sequence is TGTGCCAGTAGTGATAGCGGGAAGCAGTACTTC.

V and J are TRBV6-1 and TRBJ2-7, with 10 nucleotides matching TRBD2. J lost 1 base, V lost 6 bases, and 6 bases had no gene match. The CDR3 extends over 15 amino acids. Looked up from germline, CDR1 is MNHNS and CDR2 is SASEGT. The CDR3 spells CASRRPLAGSYEQYF. In DNA, the CDR3 is TGTGCCAGCAGGCGACCACTAGCGGGATCCTACGAGCAGTACTTC.

The chain couples TRBV7-6 to TRBJ2-7; 9 nucleotides agree with TRBD1. The V segment lost 1 base and the J segment 2 bases; nucleotides outside the gene matches: 6. Per the germline V gene, CDR1 is SGHVS and CDR2 is FNYEAQ. The CDR3 has 16 amino acids. The CDR3 region is CASSLDRDRAAYEQYF. The DNA for the CDR3 is TGTGCCAGCAGCTTAGACCGGGACAGGGCGGCCTACGAGCAGTACTTC.

J is TRBJ2-1 and V is TRBV6-5; 9 positions match TRBD1. The CDR3 runs to 15 residues. The V gene end was trimmed by 6 bases and the J gene end by 7 bases; junction bases not matched to a gene: 10. Per the germline V gene, CDR1 is MNHEY and CDR2 is SVGAGI. CDR3 loop: CASRAGTGPWNEQFF. DNA of the CDR3: TGTGCCAGCAGGGCCGGGACAGGGCCGTGGAATGAGCAGTTCTTC.

The chain carries TRBV2 and TRBJ2-3; tentative D call: TRBD2 (5 bases). V lost 0 bases, J lost 5 bases, and 12 bases lay in between. This CDR3 region has 15 residues. Germline CDR1 SNHLY, CDR2 FYNNEI. Written as DNA, the CDR3 is TGTGCCAGCAGTGAAGCGCGAGGACTTAAAGATACGCAGTATTTT. Translated: CASSEARGLKDTQYF.

This clonotype has ten or more counts. The rearrangement joins TRBV5-5 to TRBJ2-4; D remains unclear. The germline V gene has CDR1 SGHKS and CDR2 YYEKEE (reference sequence). The CDR3 length is 14 residues. V shed 0 bases and J shed 7 bases, with 11 bases lying between them. The CDR3 sequence: CASSLVGVRNIQYF. In DNA, the CDR3 is TGTGCCAGCAGCTTGGTTGGGGTTCGGAACATTCAGTACTTC.